This TCR beta chain comes out of a study of blood T cell repertoires in COVID-19 (TCRdb year 2020). Some background on the complete study: Samples from collaborators originated in the United States, Italy and Spain and spanned both the acute and convalescent phases of COVID-19. The samples were drawn from the first 160 participants of the ongoing ImmuneRACE study and from 950 to 1,500 subjects provided by 6 global collaborators. The material from the prospective study consisted of cDNA or gDNA derived from T cells, B-cell-depleted T cells, or PBMCs. Where available, HLA class I and class II types were taken from metadata supplied by the sample provider and were not determined by assay-based typing. Sample metadata almost always included a de-identified subject ID, COVID-19 status, age in years and sex. A freely available public database, intended as a resource for researchers studying the immune response to SARS-CoV-2, is where the repertoires were released. The dataset comprised deeply sampled blood TCRbeta repertoires from subjects exposed to, actively infected with, or recovered from COVID-19.

After removal of 6 bases from V and 3 bases from J, the junction retains 10 bases not matched to a gene. CDR1 and CDR2 were assigned from the germline V gene (reference sequence) as MNHEY and SMNVEV. Taken from cysteine to phenylalanine, the CDR3 has 15 residues. The CDR3 DNA has 45 bases and is translated from base 1. At one collaborating source in Seattle, patients were enrolled during active infection and were followed longitudinally through the course of disease. Whole blood was collected in K2EDTA tubes by collaborating institutions according to the institutions' own protocols. For TCRbeta analysis, collaborators shipped samples as frozen whole blood, isolated PBMCs, or DNA extracted from either of those sample types. The paper as a whole reports these results and caveats: The quantity of clinical and demographic metadata differed by source and by participant and was supplied without curation.

As concerns this clone: Its specific antigen is unknown. No much larger clone exists at a distance of one base, and base qualities are not known.

TCRbeta CDR3 regions were amplified from genomic DNA using the immunoSEQ Assay, a bias-controlled multiplex PCR. On the authors' methods: Within the assay, amplification of reference gene primers was used to estimate how many nucleated cells each sample contained. To quantify the absolute abundance of each unique TCRbeta CDR3 rearrangement, sequence reads were collapsed and filtered. Productive Simpson clonality was computed per sample as the square root of Simpson's diversity index over productive rearrangements. In TCRdb, the immuneACCESS table is reduced to in-frame sequences with V and J assigned. These tables do not hold every clone; where another copy was compared, an unresolved V gene accounts for under half, and the others remain unexplained. V, J and clone size reflect that table, while D and trimming were determined from the DNA. The sample includes roughly 75,000 clones, with 65% to 85% observed a single time. The top ten hold about 13% of the sample.

The sequence was obtained from a man between 50 and 59 years old with COVID-19, enrolled during active disease. The sequenced sample was peripheral blood. This chain joins TRBV27 to TRBJ1-2; 7 middle bases align to TRBD1. The DNA reads as follows: TGTGCCAGCAGGTTTTCAGGGGGAGAGGACTATGGCTACACCTTC. This is translated as CASRFSGGEDYGYTF.